This TCR beta chain originates from a study of blood T cell repertoires in COVID-19. In the study overall: Italy, Spain and the United States were the sources of the convalescent and acute COVID-19 samples. The analysed material was cDNA or gDNA that came from T cells, B-cell-depleted T cells, or PBMCs.

Germline lookup yields CDR1 SGHAT and CDR2 FQNNGV. Between the trimmed V and J ends, which lost 6 bases and 4 bases, there was a span of 15 bases. The CDR3 is 14 amino acids. Under the authors' procedure: Quantification of nucleated cells was approximated via reference gene primer amplification. Data came from immunoSEQ multiplex PCR; TCRdb stores just in-frame clones and leaves some out. V, J and clone size derive from that table, while D and trimming were established from the DNA sequence. The sample holds roughly 300,000 clones, over 75% seen once. The chain combines TRBV11-2 with TRBJ1-1; D not certain. Sequencing input: peripheral blood. This clonotype originated in a woman aged 50 to 60 who had recovered from COVID-19. The CDR3 region is CASRPGTRRTEAFF. The CDR3 coding sequence is TGTGCCAGCAGACCCGGAACTAGGCGCACTGAAGCTTTCTTT.